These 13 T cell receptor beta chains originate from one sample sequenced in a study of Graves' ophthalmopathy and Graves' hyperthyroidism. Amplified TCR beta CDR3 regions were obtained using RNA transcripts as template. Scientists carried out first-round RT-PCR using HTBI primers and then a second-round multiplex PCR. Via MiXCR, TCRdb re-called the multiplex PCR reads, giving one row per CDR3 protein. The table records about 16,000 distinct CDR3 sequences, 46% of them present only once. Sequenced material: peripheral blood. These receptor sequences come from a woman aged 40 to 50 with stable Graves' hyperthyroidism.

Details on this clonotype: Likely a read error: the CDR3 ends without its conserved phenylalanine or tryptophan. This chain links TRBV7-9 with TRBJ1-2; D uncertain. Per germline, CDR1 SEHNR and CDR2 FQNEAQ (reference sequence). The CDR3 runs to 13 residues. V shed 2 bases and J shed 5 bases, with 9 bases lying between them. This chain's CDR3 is CASSLSGGYGYTL. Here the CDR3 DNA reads TGTGCCAGCAGCTTAAGTGGAGGGTATGGCTACACCCTC.

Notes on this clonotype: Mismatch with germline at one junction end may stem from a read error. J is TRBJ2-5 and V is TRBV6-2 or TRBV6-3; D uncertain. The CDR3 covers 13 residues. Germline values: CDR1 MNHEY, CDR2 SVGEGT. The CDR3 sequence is CASSSRAKQTRYF. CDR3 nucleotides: TGTGCCAGCAGTTCCCGGGCAAAGCAGACCCGGTACTTC.

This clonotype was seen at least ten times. This CDR3 reads CASSPDGVSPLHF. Written as DNA, the CDR3 is TGTGCCAGCAGCCCGGATGGCGTTTCACCCCTCCACTTT. The chain has TRBV28 and TRBJ1-6; unclear D gene. Germline V gene sequence: CDR1 MDHEN, CDR2 SYDVKM. The V end lost 6 bases, the J end lost 9 bases, and 12 bases lay between the germline ends. CDR3 length: 13 amino acids.

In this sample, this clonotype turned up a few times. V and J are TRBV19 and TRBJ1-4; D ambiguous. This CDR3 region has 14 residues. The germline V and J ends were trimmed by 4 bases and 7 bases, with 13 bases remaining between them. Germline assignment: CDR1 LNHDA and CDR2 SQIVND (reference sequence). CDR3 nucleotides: TGTGCCAGTAGTACAGTGGATGTCAGTGAAAAACTGTTTTTT. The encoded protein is CASSTVDVSEKLFF.

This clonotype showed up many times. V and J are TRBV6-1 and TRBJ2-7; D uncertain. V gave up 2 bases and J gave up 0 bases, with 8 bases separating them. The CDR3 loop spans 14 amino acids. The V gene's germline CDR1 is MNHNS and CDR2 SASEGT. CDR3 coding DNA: TGTGCCAGCAGTGAACAAGGCAGCTCCTACGAGCAGTACTTC. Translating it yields CASSEQGSSYEQYF.

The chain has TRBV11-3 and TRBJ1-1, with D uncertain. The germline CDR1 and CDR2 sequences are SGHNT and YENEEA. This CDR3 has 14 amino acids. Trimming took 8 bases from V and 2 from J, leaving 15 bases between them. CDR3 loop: CASCRTRGNTEAFF. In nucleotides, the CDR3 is TGTGCCAGCTGTAGAACCCGGGGAAACACTGAAGCTTTCTTT.

The CDR3 DNA reads as TGTGCCAGCAGTTACGCACTAGATCCAGATACGCAGTATTTT. Protein product: CASSYALDPDTQYF. J is TRBJ2-3 and V is TRBV6-5; the D gene is possibly TRBD2 (5 bases). The germline gives CDR1 MNHEY, CDR2 SVGAGI. The CDR3 runs to 14 residues. The V end lost 2 bases, the J end lost 4 bases, and 10 bases lay between the germline ends.

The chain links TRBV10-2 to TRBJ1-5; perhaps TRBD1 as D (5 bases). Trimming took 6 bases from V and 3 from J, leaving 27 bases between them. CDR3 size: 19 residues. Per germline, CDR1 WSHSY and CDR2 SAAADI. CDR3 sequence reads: CASSQATQTSGLLNQPQHF. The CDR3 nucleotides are TGCGCCAGCAGCCAAGCCACCCAAACCTCGGGACTGCTCAATCAGCCCCAGCATTTT.

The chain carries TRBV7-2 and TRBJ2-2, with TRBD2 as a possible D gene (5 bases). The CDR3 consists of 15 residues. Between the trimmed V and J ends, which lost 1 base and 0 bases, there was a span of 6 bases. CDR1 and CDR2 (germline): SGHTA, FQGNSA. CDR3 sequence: CASSLERANTGELFF. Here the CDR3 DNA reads TGTGCCAGCAGCTTAGAGAGGGCGAACACCGGGGAGCTGTTTTTT.

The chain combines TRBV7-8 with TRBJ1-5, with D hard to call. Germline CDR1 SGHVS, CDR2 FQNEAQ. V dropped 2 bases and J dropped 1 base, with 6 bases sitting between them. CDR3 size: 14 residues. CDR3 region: CASSLQESNQPQHF. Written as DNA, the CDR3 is TGTGCCAGCAGCTTACAGGAGAGCAATCAGCCCCAGCATTTT.

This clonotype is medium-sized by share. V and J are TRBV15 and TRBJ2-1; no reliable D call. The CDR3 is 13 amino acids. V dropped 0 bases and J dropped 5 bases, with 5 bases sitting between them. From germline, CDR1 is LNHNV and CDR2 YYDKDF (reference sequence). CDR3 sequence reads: CATSREPNNEQFF. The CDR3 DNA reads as TGTGCCACCAGCAGAGAACCTAACAATGAGCAGTTCTTC.

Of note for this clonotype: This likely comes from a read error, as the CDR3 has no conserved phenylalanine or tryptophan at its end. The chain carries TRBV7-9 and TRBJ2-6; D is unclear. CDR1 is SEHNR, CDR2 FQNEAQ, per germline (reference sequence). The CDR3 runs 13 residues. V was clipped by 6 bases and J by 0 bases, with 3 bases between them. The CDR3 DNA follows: TGTGCCAGCAGGGACTCTGGGGCCAACGTCCTGACTGGA. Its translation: CASRDSGANVLTG.

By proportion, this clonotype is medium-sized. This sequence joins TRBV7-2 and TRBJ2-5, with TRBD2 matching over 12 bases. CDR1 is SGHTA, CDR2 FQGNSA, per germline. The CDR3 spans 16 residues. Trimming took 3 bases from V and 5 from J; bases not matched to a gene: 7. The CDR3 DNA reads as TGTGCCAGCAGCTTGAAGACTAGCGGGAGACTGGAGACCCAGTACTTC. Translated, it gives CASSLKTSGRLETQYF.